The rows below give T cell receptor beta chains drawn from one sample of a study of cytomegalovirus exposure and HLA in healthy donors. Assay used: immunoSEQ multiplex PCR; TCRdb lists only in-frame clones, some missing. The sample shows around 190,000 clones, about 81% of them seen only once. Sequencing was done on a sample of PBMCs. The receptors originated from a man between 25 and 39 years old in good health and CMV-seropositive. CDR3s include the opening cysteine and the closing phenylalanine or tryptophan. The D gene is left open where the match is weak. Size is stated for part of the rows, as once, few or many counts, or as a class when the clone is expanded.

abundance: NA
d_gene: NA
j_gene: TRBJ1-6
v_gene: TRBV30
CDR3aa: CAWNIRVSPLHF
CDR3nt: TGTGCCTGGAATATTCGAGTTTCACCCCTCCACTTT

abundance: NA
d_gene: TRBD2
j_gene: TRBJ2-3
v_gene: TRBV11-2
CDR3aa: CASSLRGAVGHTDTQYF
CDR3nt: TGTGCCAGCAGCTTGCGGGGGGCAGTCGGACACACAGATACGCAGTATTTT

abundance: NA
d_gene: TRBD1
j_gene: TRBJ1-2
v_gene: TRBV6-5
CDR3aa: CASTPTGGYGYTF
CDR3nt: TGTGCCAGTACGCCGACAGGGGGATATGGCTACACCTTC

abundance: NA
d_gene: NA
j_gene: TRBJ2-5
v_gene: TRBV7-9
CDR3aa: CALHRGETQYF
CDR3nt: TGTGCCCTCCATCGGGGAGAGACCCAGTACTTC

abundance: NA
d_gene: TRBD1
j_gene: TRBJ1-2
v_gene: TRBV5-4
CDR3aa: CASRLGQGALYGYTF
CDR3nt: TGTGCCAGCAGATTAGGACAGGGGGCTCTCTATGGCTACACCTTC

abundance: NA
d_gene: NA
j_gene: TRBJ2-7
v_gene: TRBV7-8
CDR3aa: CASSLALVTAYYEQYF
CDR3nt: TGTGCCAGCAGCTTAGCGCTAGTGACAGCTTACTACGAGCAGTACTTC

abundance: once
d_gene: TRBD1
j_gene: TRBJ1-4
v_gene: TRBV2
CDR3aa: CASSEADRVGEKLFF
CDR3nt: TGTGCCAGCAGTGAAGCGGACAGGGTCGGGGAAAAACTGTTTTTT

abundance: NA
d_gene: TRBD1
j_gene: TRBJ1-5
v_gene: TRBV11-2
CDR3aa: CASSPLGQVSIPNQPQHF
CDR3nt: TGTGCCAGCAGCCCCCTCGGACAGGTGTCGATTCCCAATCAGCCCCAGCATTTT

abundance: NA
d_gene: TRBD2
j_gene: TRBJ2-1
v_gene: TRBV30
CDR3aa: CAWSVSGGGNEQFF
CDR3nt: TGTGCCTGGAGTGTAAGCGGGGGGGGGAATGAGCAGTTCTTC

abundance: NA
d_gene: NA
j_gene: TRBJ1-4
v_gene: TRBV10-2
CDR3aa: CASSELGGEKLFF
CDR3nt: TGCGCCAGCAGTGAGCTCGGCGGGGAAAAACTGTTTTTT

abundance: NA
d_gene: NA
j_gene: TRBJ2-7
v_gene: TRBV15
CDR3aa: CATSRADSYEQYF
CDR3nt: TGTGCCACCAGCAGAGCGGACAGTTACGAGCAGTACTTC

abundance: few
d_gene: NA
j_gene: TRBJ2-3
v_gene: TRBV5-4
CDR3aa: CASSLGGLLQTQYF
CDR3nt: TGTGCCAGCAGCTTGGGTGGGCTCCTCCAGACGCAGTATTTT

abundance: few
d_gene: NA
j_gene: TRBJ1-1
v_gene: TRBV11-3
CDR3aa: CASSPQGLLTEAFF
CDR3nt: TGTGCCAGCAGCCCGCAGGGACTTTTAACTGAAGCTTTCTTT

abundance: NA
d_gene: NA
j_gene: TRBJ1-5
v_gene: TRBV6-5
CDR3aa: CASSTPNQPQHF
CDR3nt: TGTGCCAGCAGTACACCGAATCAGCCCCAGCATTTT

abundance: NA
d_gene: NA
j_gene: TRBJ1-1
v_gene: TRBV7-6
CDR3aa: CASSLGGGMTEAFF
CDR3nt: TGTGCCAGCAGCTTAGGGGGGGGCATGACTGAAGCTTTCTTT

abundance: NA
d_gene: TRBD1
j_gene: TRBJ2-7
v_gene: TRBV2
CDR3aa: CATFRDRNYEQYF
CDR3nt: TGTGCCACTTTCCGGGACAGGAACTACGAGCAGTACTTC

abundance: NA
d_gene: TRBD1
j_gene: TRBJ2-1
v_gene: TRBV11-2
CDR3aa: CASSSQGARSEEQFF
CDR3nt: TGTGCCAGCAGCTCCCAGGGGGCGCGTTCAGAGGAGCAGTTCTTC

abundance: NA
d_gene: NA
j_gene: TRBJ1-2
v_gene: TRBV15
CDR3aa: CATSRAPLASGYGYTF
CDR3nt: TGTGCCACCAGCAGAGCCCCACTAGCATCTGGCTATGGCTACACCTTC

abundance: few
d_gene: NA
j_gene: TRBJ1-1
v_gene: TRBV2
CDR3aa: CASSYRAMNTEAFF
CDR3nt: TGTGCCAGCAGTTACAGGGCTATGAACACTGAAGCTTTCTTT

abundance: NA
d_gene: TRBD2
j_gene: TRBJ2-2
v_gene: TRBV4-2
CDR3aa: CASSQPGLAANTGELFF
CDR3nt: TGTGCCAGCAGCCAACCGGGACTAGCAGCGAACACCGGGGAGCTGTTTTTT

abundance: NA
d_gene: NA
j_gene: TRBJ1-4
v_gene: TRBV28
CDR3aa: CASGEGHRNEKLFF
CDR3nt: TGTGCCAGCGGAGAGGGACATCGAAATGAAAAACTGTTTTTT

abundance: few
d_gene: NA
j_gene: TRBJ1-6
v_gene: TRBV30
CDR3aa: CAWSETDNSPLHF
CDR3nt: TGTGCCTGGAGTGAGACAGACAATTCACCCCTCCACTTT

abundance: NA
d_gene: TRBD2
j_gene: TRBJ2-5
v_gene: TRBV4-2
CDR3aa: CASSRFSGGEQETQYF
CDR3nt: TGTGCCAGCAGCCGATTCTCGGGGGGGGAACAAGAGACCCAGTACTTC

abundance: NA
d_gene: TRBD1
j_gene: TRBJ2-5
v_gene: TRBV6-5
CDR3aa: CASSFTGGVGEIQYF
CDR3nt: TGTGCCAGCAGTTTTACAGGGGGCGTTGGGGAGATCCAGTACTTC

abundance: NA
d_gene: TRBD1
j_gene: TRBJ2-7
v_gene: TRBV7-9
CDR3aa: CASSVFFTGGEQYF
CDR3nt: TGTGCCAGCAGTGTATTTTTCACAGGGGGCGAGCAGTACTTC

abundance: once
d_gene: NA
j_gene: TRBJ2-7
v_gene: TRBV5-5
CDR3aa: CASSLFYSSSYEQYF
CDR3nt: TGTGCCAGCAGCTTGTTCTACAGTAGCTCCTACGAGCAGTACTTC

abundance: few
d_gene: NA
j_gene: TRBJ1-5
v_gene: TRBV5-5
CDR3aa: CASSLDYNQPQHF
CDR3nt: TGTGCCAGCAGCTTGGATTACAATCAGCCCCAGCATTTT

abundance: NA
d_gene: NA
j_gene: TRBJ2-5
v_gene: TRBV10-3
CDR3aa: CAINQRAQETQYF
CDR3nt: TGTGCCATCAACCAGCGGGCACAAGAGACCCAGTACTTC

abundance: NA
d_gene: NA
j_gene: TRBJ1-5
v_gene: TRBV7-2
CDR3aa: CASSFTGSSNQPQHF
CDR3nt: TGTGCCAGCAGCTTCACAGGGTCGAGCAATCAGCCCCAGCATTTT

abundance: once
d_gene: NA
j_gene: TRBJ1-4
v_gene: TRBV15
CDR3aa: CATSRDRGWETFF
CDR3nt: TGTGCCACCAGCAGAGATCGGGGGTGGGAGACGTTTTTT

abundance: NA
d_gene: TRBD1
j_gene: TRBJ2-1
v_gene: TRBV4-3
CDR3aa: CASSRGGTGYNEQFF
CDR3nt: TGCGCCAGCAGCCGTGGGGGGACAGGATACAATGAGCAGTTCTTC

abundance: many
d_gene: TRBD2
j_gene: TRBJ2-3
v_gene: TRBV19
CDR3aa: CASSMTSGSRDTQYF
CDR3nt: TGTGCCAGTAGTATGACTAGCGGGAGCAGAGATACGCAGTATTTT

abundance: NA
d_gene: TRBD1
j_gene: TRBJ1-2
v_gene: TRBV28
CDR3aa: CALRQGASGGYTF
CDR3nt: TGTGCCCTGAGACAGGGGGCTTCTGGTGGCTACACCTTC

abundance: NA
d_gene: NA
j_gene: TRBJ2-3
v_gene: TRBV9
CDR3aa: CASSVVQGTDTQYF
CDR3nt: TGTGCCAGCAGCGTAGTCCAGGGCACAGATACGCAGTATTTT

abundance: NA
d_gene: TRBD2
j_gene: TRBJ2-2
v_gene: TRBV29-1
CDR3aa: CSAYGRGPRGGSSNTGELFF
CDR3nt: TGCAGCGCCTACGGCAGGGGACCCCGCGGGGGGTCGTCTAACACCGGGGAGCTGTTTTTT

abundance: NA
d_gene: NA
j_gene: TRBJ1-1
v_gene: TRBV27
CDR3aa: CASGHGGVNTEAFF
CDR3nt: TGTGCCAGCGGGCACGGGGGGGTGAACACTGAAGCTTTCTTT

abundance: NA
d_gene: NA
j_gene: TRBJ1-6
v_gene: TRBV6-5
CDR3aa: CASSLQRTVNSPLHF
CDR3nt: TGTGCCAGCAGCCTTCAGAGGACAGTGAATTCACCCCTCCACTTT

abundance: NA
d_gene: TRBD1
j_gene: TRBJ2-6
v_gene: TRBV10-3
CDR3aa: CAISVGTGDVLTF
CDR3nt: TGTGCCATCAGTGTAGGGACAGGGGACGTCCTGACTTTC

abundance: NA
d_gene: TRBD2
j_gene: TRBJ2-3
v_gene: TRBV28
CDR3aa: CASSSPSGGTDTQYF
CDR3nt: TGTGCCAGCAGTTCTCCTAGCGGAGGCACAGATACGCAGTATTTT